This T cell receptor beta chain was documented in a study of neurological immune-mediated disorders (dated by TCRdb to about 2019). Regarding the complete study: Using UMI-based sequencing, the study compared peripheral blood TCR-beta repertoires from patients with HTLV-I-associated myelopathy (HAM/TSP), patients with multiple sclerosis, and healthy controls. The cohort was made up of about 66 subjects, consisting of about 14 HAM/TSP patients, around 35 multiple sclerosis patients and around 20 healthy controls. The roughly 110 TCR-beta libraries included longitudinal samples, technical triplicates and paired sorted CD4+ and CD8+ T-cell subsets alongside PBMC samples. Technical triplicate libraries were sequenced so that the variability in frequency of each individual clone could be precisely calculated.

The time point label of this sample denotes: technical triplicate 2. TCR libraries for sorted subsets were made from 750,000 to 1,000,000 sorted CD4+ or CD8+ T cells. Peripheral blood underwent Ficoll-Hypaque density gradient centrifugation to isolate PBMCs, which were then cryopreserved in liquid nitrogen. Paired sorted CD4+ and CD8+ subsets came from healthy controls, HAM/TSP patients and MS patients. The paper's findings and limits, for the study overall: No identical CDR3 amino acid sequences were found to be shared among expanded clones across subjects, suggesting that TCR-beta repertoires were private in all groups. TCR clonal expansion was greatest in HAM/TSP patients and smallest in MS patients, who ranked below even healthy controls.

CDR3 length: 14 amino acids, cysteine to phenylalanine. Kept here is only the CDR3 DNA, which spans 42 bases and is read in frame from base 1. The germline V gene (reference sequence) specifies DFQATT as CDR1 and SNEGSKA as CDR2. The V end gives up 6 bases and the J end 8 bases, leaving 11 bases in the junction not matched to a gene. At least ten counts were recorded for this clonotype. Its antigen specificity is not known. No much larger clone exists at a distance of one base, and base qualities are not known. To synthesize cDNA, template-switch 5'RACE was performed with a primer carrying a 10-nucleotide random unique molecular identifier so that each TCR transcript was tagged. Every sequencing run yielded over 160 million TCR-beta sequences covering 15-18 subjects. Total RNA was extracted with the RNeasy kit. TCR-beta VDJ regions were amplified with primers for the TCR constant region and the 5'RACE anchor, using the KAPA Real-time Library Amplification kit. Sample indexes and Illumina adaptors were added in a first PCR, after which library yield was increased in a second PCR. The roughly 650 bp TCR product was size-selected on a 2% E-gel SizeSelection system after Ampure bead purification. Before pooling, library quality was assessed on a Bioanalyzer, concentration was determined with Qubit, and library quantification was performed with the Kapa Library Quantification kit. An Illumina HiSeq 2500 sequenced the libraries paired-end 2 x 150 bp. To increase sequence diversity, about 25-31% phiX was spiked into each library pool. In the paper's pipeline: The UMI-based MiGEC pipeline processed quality-filtered reads and removed over 80% of raw TCR sequences during error correction. VDJ genes were aligned to IMGT germline references, and each clonotype was defined by a unique CDR3 amino acid sequence together with V-J genes. Clonal expansion, Shannon diversity, and CDR3 relatedness (CalcPairwiseDistances, ClusterSamples) were evaluated with VDJtools, and phylogenetic trees were built with CLCbio workbench. Expanded clones were defined as having at least 8 unique UMIs, based on coefficient-of-variation modelling across technical triplicates. Through fastp at Q25 and MiXCR, TCRdb rebuilt clones from the public reads, retaining in-frame beta chains. Under each unique CDR3 protein, matching rows form one entry showing the most common genes and DNA. TCRdb, not the authors, supplied the V and J calls. Within this sample are more than 30,000 distinct CDR3 sequences, with roughly 13% of them counted one time only. In total, the top ten clones hold approximately 5.6% of the sample.

The V and J genes are TRBV20-1 and TRBJ2-1; the central 9 bases match TRBD2. The sample was CD4+ T cells from blood. The origin of this receptor is a female donor with HTLV-1-associated myelopathy (HAM/TSP). The CDR3 amino acid sequence is: CSAHRAGGFDEQFF. The DNA reads as follows: TGCAGTGCCCACCGGGCGGGGGGGTTCGATGAGCAGTTCTTC.